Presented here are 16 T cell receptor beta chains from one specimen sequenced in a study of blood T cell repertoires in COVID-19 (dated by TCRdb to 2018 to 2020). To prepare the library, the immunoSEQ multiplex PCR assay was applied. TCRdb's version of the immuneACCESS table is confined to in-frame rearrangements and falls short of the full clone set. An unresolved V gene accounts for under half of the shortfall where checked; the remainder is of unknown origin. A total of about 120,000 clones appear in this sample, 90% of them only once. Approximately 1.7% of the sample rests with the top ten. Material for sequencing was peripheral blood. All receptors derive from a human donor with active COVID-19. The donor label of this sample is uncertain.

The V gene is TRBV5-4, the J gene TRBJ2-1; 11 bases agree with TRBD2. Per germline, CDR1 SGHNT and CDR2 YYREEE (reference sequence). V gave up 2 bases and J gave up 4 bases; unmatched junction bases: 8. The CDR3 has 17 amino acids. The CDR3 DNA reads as TGTGCCAGCAGCTTCTTTAGCGGGGGGGCCCGATACAATGAGCAGTTCTTC. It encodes CASSFFSGGARYNEQFF. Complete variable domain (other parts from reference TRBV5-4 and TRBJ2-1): ETGVTQSPTHLIKTRGQQVTLRCSSQSGHNTVSWYQQALGQGPQFIFQYYREEENGRGNFPPRFSGLQFPNYSSELNVNALELDDSALYLCASSFFSGGARYNEQFFGPGTRLTVL.

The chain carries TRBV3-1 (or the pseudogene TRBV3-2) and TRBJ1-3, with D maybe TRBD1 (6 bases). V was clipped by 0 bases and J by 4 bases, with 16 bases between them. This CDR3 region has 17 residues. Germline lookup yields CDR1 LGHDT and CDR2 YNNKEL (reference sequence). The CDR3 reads CASSQEGGQASGNTIYF. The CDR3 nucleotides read TGTGCCAGCAGCCAAGAAGGGGGTCAGGCTTCAGGAAACACCATATATTTT.

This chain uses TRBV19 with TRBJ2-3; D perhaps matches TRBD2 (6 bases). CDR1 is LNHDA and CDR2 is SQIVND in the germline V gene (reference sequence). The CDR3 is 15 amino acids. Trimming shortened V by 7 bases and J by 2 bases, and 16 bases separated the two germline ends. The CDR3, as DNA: TGTGCCAGTACCAAGGAAGCGGGTATCACAGATACGCAGTATTTT. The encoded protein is CASTKEAGITDTQYF.

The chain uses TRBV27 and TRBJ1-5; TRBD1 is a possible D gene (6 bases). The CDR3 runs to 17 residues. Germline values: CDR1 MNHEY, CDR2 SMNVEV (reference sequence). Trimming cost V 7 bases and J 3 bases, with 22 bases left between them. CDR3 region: CASTLGGNRANNQPQHF. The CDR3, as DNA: TGTGCCAGCACCCTGGGGGGGAACAGGGCAAACAATCAGCCCCAGCATTTT.

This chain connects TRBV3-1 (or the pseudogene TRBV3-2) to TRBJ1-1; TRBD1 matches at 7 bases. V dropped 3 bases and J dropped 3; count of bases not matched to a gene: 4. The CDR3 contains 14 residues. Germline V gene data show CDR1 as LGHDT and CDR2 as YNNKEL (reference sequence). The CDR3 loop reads CASSQYTGDTEAFF. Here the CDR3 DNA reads TGTGCCAGCAGCCAGTACACAGGGGACACTGAAGCTTTCTTT.

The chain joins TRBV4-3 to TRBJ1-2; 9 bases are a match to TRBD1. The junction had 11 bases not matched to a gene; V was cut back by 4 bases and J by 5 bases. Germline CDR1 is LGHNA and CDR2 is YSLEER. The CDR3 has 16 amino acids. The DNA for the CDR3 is TGCGCCAGCAGCCCGCGGGACAGGGCGGGAACGTATGGCTACACCTTC. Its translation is CASSPRDRAGTYGYTF.

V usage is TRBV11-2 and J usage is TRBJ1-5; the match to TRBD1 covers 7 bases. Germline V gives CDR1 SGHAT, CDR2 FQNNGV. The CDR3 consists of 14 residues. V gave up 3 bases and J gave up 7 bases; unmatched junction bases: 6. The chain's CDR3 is CASSLSSGGQPQHF. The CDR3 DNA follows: TGTGCCAGCAGCTTGTCGTCAGGGGGACAGCCCCAGCATTTT.

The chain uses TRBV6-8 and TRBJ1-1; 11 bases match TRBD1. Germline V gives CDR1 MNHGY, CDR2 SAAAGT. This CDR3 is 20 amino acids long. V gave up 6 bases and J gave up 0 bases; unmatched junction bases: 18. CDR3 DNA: TGTGCCAGCAGAGAACAAGAGACCGGGACAGGGGGGACCATGAACACTGAAGCTTTCTTT. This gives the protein CASREQETGTGGTMNTEAFF.

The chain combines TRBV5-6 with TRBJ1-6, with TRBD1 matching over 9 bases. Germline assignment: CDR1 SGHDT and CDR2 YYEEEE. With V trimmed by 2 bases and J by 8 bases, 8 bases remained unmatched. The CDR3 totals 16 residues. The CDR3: CASSLTRDRDDSPLHF. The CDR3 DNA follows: TGTGCCAGCAGCTTAACCCGGGACAGGGACGATTCACCCCTCCACTTT.

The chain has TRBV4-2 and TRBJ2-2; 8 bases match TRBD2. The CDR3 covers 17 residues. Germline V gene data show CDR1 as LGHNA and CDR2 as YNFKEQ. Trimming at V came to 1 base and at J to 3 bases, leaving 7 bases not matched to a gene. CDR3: CASSQGRAGGDTGELFF. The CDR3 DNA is TGTGCCAGCAGCCAAGGAAGGGCGGGGGGCGACACCGGGGAGCTGTTTTTT.

CDR3 in DNA: TGTGCCAGCAGTTTGCGGGACCAAGGGCAAGAGACCCAGTACTTC. Translating it yields CASSLRDQGQETQYF. The J gene is TRBJ2-5, the V gene TRBV27; D is perhaps TRBD2 (6 bases). V lost 3 bases and J 2 bases, leaving 13 bases between the germline ends. The CDR3 is made up of 15 amino acids. Germline values: CDR1 MNHEY, CDR2 SMNVEV (reference sequence).

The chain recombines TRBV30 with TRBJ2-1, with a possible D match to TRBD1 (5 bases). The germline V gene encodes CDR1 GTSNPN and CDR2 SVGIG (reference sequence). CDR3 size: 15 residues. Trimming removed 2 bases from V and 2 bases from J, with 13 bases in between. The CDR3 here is CAWSLQALPYNEQFF. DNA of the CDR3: TGTGCCTGGAGTTTACAGGCGCTACCCTACAATGAGCAGTTCTTC.

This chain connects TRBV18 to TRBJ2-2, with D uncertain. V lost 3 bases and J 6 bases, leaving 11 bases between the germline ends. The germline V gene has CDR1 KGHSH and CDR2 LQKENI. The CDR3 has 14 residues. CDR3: CASSPGQQAGELFF. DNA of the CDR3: TGTGCCAGCTCACCCGGCCAGCAGGCCGGGGAGCTGTTTTTT.

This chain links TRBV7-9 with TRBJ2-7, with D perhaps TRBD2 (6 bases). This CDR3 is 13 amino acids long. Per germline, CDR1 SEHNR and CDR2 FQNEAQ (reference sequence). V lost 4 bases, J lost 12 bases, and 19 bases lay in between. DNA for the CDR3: TGTGCCAGCAGCTCGGAGGGGAGGACGGAAGTGTACTTC. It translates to CASSSEGRTEVYF.

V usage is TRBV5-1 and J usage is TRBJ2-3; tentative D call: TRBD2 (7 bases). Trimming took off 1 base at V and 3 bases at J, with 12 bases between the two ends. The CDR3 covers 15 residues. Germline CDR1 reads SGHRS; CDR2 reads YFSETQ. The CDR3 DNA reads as TGCGCCAGCAGCTTGACTGGGGGGGCTACAGATACGCAGTATTTT. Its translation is CASSLTGGATDTQYF.

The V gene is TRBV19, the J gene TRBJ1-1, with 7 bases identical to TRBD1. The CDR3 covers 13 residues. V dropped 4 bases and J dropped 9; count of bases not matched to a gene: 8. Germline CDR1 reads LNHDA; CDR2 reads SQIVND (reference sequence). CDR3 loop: CASSRYRGLQAFF. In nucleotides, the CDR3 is TGTGCCAGTAGTAGATACAGGGGCCTCCAAGCTTTCTTT.